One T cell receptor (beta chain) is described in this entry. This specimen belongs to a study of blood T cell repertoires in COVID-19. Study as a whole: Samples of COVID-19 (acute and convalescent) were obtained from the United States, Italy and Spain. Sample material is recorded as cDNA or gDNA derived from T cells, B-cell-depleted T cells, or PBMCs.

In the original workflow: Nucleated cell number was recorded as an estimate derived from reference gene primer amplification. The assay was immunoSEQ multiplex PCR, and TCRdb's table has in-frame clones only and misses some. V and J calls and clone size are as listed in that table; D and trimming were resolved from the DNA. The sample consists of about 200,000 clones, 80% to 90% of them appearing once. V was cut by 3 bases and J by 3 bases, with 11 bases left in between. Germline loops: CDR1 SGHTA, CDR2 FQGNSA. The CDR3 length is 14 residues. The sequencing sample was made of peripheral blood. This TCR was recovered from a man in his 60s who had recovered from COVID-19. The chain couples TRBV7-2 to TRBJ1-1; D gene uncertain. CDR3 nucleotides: TGTGCCAGCAGCTTCCGGGGTCAGGACACTGAAGCTTTCTTT. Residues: CASSFRGQDTEAFF.